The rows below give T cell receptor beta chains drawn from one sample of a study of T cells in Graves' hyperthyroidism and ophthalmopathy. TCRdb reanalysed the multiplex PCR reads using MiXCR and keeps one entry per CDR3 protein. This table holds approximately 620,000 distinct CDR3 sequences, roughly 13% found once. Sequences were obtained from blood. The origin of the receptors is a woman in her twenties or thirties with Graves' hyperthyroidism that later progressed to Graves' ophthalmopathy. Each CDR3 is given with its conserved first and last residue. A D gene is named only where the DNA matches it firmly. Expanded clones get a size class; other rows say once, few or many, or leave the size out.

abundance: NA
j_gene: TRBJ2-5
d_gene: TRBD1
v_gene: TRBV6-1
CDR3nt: TGTGCCAGCAGCCCGGACAGGGACCAAGAGACCCAGTACTTC
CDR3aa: CASSPDRDQETQYF

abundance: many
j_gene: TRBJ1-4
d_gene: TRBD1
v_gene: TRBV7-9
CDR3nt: TGTGCCAGCAGCTCCAAACCGACAGGGCCCTCGACTTATGAAAAACTGTTTTTT
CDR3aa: CASSSKPTGPSTYEKLFF

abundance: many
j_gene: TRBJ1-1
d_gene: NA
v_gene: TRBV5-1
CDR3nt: TGCGCCAGCAGCTTAGGGGAGGTAACTGAAGCTTTCTTT
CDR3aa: CASSLGEVTEAFF

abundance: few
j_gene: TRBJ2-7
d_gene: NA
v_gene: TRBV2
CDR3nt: TGTGCCAGCACAATTGGGATCTCCTACGAGCAGTGCTTC
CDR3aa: CASTIGISYEQCF

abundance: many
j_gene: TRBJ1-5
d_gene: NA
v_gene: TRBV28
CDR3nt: TGTGCCAGCAGTTTAAGAACCGGAAACAATCAGCCCCAGCATTTT
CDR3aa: CASSLRTGNNQPQHF

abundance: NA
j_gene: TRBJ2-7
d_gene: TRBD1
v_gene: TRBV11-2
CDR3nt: TGTGCCAGCACCCTGGGGACAGGGACCGCCTACGAGCAGTACTTC
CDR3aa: CASTLGTGTAYEQYF

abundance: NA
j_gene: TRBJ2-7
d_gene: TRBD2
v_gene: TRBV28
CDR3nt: TGTGCCAGCAACCCCTCGACTAGCGGGAAGTCCTACGAGCAGTACTTC
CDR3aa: CASNPSTSGKSYEQYF

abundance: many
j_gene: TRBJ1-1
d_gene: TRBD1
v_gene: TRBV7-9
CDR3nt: TGTGCCAGCAGCTCCACAGGGGGAGGTGACACTGAAGCTTTCTTT
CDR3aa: CASSSTGGGDTEAFF

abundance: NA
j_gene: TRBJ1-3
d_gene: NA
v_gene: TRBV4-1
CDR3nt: TGCGCCAGCAGCCAAGGGGACATTGGAGGCATCTCTGGAAACACCATATATTTT
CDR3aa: CASSQGDIGGISGNTIYF

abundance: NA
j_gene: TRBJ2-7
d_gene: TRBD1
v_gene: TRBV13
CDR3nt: TGTGCCAGCAGCTCAGGGGGCCTCACCCCATTCTACGAGCAGTACTTC
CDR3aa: CASSSGGLTPFYEQYF

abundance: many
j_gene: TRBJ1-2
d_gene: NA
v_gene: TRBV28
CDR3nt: TGTGCCAGCAGCCCCGACAGGCGGCAAGGCTACACCTTC
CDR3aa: CASSPDRRQGYTF

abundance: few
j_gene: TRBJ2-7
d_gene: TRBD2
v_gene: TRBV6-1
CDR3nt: TGTGCCAGCACCACGCGGGGGACCTACGAGCAGTACTTC
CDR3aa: CASTTRGTYEQYF

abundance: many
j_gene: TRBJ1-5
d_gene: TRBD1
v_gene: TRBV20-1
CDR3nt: TGCAGTGCACCCGACAGGGATCATGATAGCAATCAGCCCCAGCATTTT
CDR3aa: CSAPDRDHDSNQPQHF

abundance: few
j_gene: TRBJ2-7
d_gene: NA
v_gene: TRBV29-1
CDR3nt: TGCAGCGTTGGGCCGGACAGCCCCTACGAGCAGTACTTC
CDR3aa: CSVGPDSPYEQYF

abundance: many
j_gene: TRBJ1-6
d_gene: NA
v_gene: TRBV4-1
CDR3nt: TGCGCGAGCAAGCCGGGAGGGGAAAATTCACCCCTCCACTTT
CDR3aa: CASKPGGENSPLHF

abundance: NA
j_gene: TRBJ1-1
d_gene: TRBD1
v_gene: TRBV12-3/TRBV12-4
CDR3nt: TGTGCCAGCATTCGGACAGGGCCCCGAACTGAAGCTTTCTTT
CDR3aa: CASIRTGPRTEAFF

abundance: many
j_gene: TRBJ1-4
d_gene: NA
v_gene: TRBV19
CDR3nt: TGTGCCAGTAGTATAGTTACAGCCAGCCGGGAAAAACTGTTTTTT
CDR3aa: CASSIVTASREKLFF

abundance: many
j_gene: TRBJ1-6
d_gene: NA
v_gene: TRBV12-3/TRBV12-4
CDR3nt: TGTGCCAGCAGTCGTAGAGGGAATAATTCACCCCTCCACTTT
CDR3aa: CASSRRGNNSPLHF

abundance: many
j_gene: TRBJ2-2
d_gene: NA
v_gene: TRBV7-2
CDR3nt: TGTGCCAGCAGCTTATTCAACACCGGGGAGCTGTTTTTT
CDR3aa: CASSLFNTGELFF

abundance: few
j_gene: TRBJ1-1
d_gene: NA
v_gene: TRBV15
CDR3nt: TGTGCCACCAGCGTAGGTGGAGGGGACACTGAAGCTTTCTTT
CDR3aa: CATSVGGGDTEAFF

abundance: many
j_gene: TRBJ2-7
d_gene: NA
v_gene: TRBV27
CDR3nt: TGTGCCAGCAGTTTATTCAAGGACGGGGATGTGCAGTACTTC
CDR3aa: CASSLFKDGDVQYF

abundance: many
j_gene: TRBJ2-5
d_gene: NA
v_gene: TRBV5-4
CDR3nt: TGTGCCAGCAGCTCACAACAGGGTCATCGGGAGACCCAGTACTTC
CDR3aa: CASSSQQGHRETQYF

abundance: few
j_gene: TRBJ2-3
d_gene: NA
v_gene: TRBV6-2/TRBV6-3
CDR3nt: TGTGCCACTGGGGCGGACAGCACAGATACGCAGTATTTT
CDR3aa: CATGADSTDTQYF

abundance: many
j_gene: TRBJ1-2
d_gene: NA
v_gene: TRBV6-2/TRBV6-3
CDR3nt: TGTGCCAGCGGCGTCACCGACTATGGCTACACCTTC
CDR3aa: CASGVTDYGYTF

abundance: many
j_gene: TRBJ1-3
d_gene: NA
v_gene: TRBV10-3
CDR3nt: TGTGCCACCGTTAACTCTGGAAACACCATATATTTT
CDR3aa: CATVNSGNTIYF

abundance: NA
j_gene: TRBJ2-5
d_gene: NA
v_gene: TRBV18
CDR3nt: TGTGCCAGCTCCCTAATGGGGGCGAGCGGGCAGCAGTACTTC
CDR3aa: CASSLMGASGQQYF

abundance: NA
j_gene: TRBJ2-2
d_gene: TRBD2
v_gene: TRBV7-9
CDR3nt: TGTGCCAGCAGCCCGACCCTAGCGGGAGTGGGGACCGGGGAGCTGTTTTTT
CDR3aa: CASSPTLAGVGTGELFF

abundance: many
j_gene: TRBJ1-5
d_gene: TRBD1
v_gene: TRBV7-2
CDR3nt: TGTGCCAGCAGCTTTGGGACAGGGAGTCAGCCCCAGCATTTT
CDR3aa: CASSFGTGSQPQHF

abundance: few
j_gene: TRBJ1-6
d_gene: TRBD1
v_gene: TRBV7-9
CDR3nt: TGTGCCAGCAGCCAGGGGGCGGAGAATTCACCCCTCCACTTT
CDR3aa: CASSQGAENSPLHF

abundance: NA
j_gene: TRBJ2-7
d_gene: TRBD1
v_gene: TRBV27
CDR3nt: TGTGCCAGCAGTCCCAACAGGGGCAGGGGTTTAGAGCAGTACTTC
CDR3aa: CASSPNRGRGLEQYF

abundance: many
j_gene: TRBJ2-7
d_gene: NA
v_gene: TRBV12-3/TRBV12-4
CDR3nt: TGTGCCAGCAGTTTTACGGGACCCCTCTACGAGCAGTACTTC
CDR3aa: CASSFTGPLYEQYF